The present T cell receptor beta chain was sequenced within a study of human T cells and chemical hapten exposure. Time point noted: patch test 2, 6 weeks after DPC sensitization. Stated treatment: therapeutic diphenylcyclopropenone sensitization with weekly scalp DPC. TCRdb called the RACE reads again in MiXCR, with one record for every CDR3 protein. The data contain approximately 80,000 distinct CDR3 sequences, more than 9% of them seen just once; the ten biggest clones take up 4.5% to 5%. This clonotype occurred many times. The CDR3 covers 14 residues. Germline CDR1 is DFQATT and CDR2 is SNEGSKA (reference sequence). With V trimmed by 4 bases and J by 4 bases, 6 bases remained unmatched.

V gene TRBV20-1 combines with J gene TRBJ2-1; TRBD2 matches at 8 bases. The origin of this receptor is a woman in her fifties or sixties with alopecia areata. Some clones in this sample may be carry-over from other donors' samples. The source was whole blood, collected in connection with sensitization to the hapten diphenylcyclopropenone (DPC). The CDR3 spells CSAIQRETYNEQFF. CDR3 nucleotides: TGCAGTGCTATCCAGCGGGAGACTTACAATGAGCAGTTCTTC.